This TCR beta chain was documented in a study of cytomegalovirus exposure and HLA in healthy donors. The CDR3 loop spans 11 amino acids. From germline, CDR1 is WNHNN and CDR2 SYGVQD (reference sequence). Trimming removed 6 bases at V and 6 bases at J, with 8 bases between. This clone has only one observation. The antigen remains unidentified. The study's findings and limits: Sequencing depth roughly uniform across donors was assumed in presence/absence analyses.

The primer mix had 60 Vbeta and 13 Jbeta primers. The table came from immunoSEQ multiplex PCR; TCRdb's copy has only in-frame clones and leaves some out. The table lists over 150,000 clones, around three quarters of them singletons, with 4% to 4.5% in the top ten. The chain couples TRBV10-1 to TRBJ1-2, with D hard to call. This receptor was taken from a woman aged 40-49 years in good health and CMV-seronegative. Material: PBMCs. The CDR3 DNA is TGCGCCAGCAGGAACGGAGATGGCTACACCTTC. It yields the protein CASRNGDGYTF.